The clone carrying this T cell receptor beta chain was counted at least ten times. Its specificity is unknown. This specimen comes from a study of T cells in Graves' hyperthyroidism and ophthalmopathy. Participants, patients aged 18 to 65, had newly diagnosed hyperthyroidism with a duration under 2 months. Germline values: CDR1 MNHNS, CDR2 SASEGT. Trimming pared 5 bases from V and 1 base from J, leaving 8 bases between. The CDR3 extends over 13 amino acids. Study-level findings and limits: Also found in blood were most expanded thyroid clonotypes above 0.001.

Amplified TCR beta CDR3 regions derived from RNA transcripts. Initially, a first-round RT-PCR of the TCR CDR3 employed the HTBI primer set. TCRdb analysed the multiplex PCR reads with MiXCR anew, one entry per CDR3 protein. The table has about 690,000 distinct CDR3 sequences, about 18% seen once. The sequence came from a man aged 45 to 65 with Graves' hyperthyroidism. Sequences were obtained from blood. This rearrangement joins TRBV6-1 to TRBJ1-1; perhaps TRBD1 as D (5 bases). The CDR3 sequence is CASSTGTNTEAFF. In DNA form, the CDR3 reads TGTGCCAGCAGTACCGGGACGAACACTGAAGCTTTCTTT.